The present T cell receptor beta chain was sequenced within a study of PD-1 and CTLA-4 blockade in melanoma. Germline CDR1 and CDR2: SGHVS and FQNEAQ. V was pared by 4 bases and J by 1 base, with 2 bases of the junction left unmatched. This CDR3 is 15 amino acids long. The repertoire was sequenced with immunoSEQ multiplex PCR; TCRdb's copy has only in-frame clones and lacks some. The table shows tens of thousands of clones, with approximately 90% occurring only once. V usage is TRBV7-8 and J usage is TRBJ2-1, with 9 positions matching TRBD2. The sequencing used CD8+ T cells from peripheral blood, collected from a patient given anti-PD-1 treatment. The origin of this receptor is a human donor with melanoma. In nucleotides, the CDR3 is TGTGCCAGCAGCTCTCTAGCGGGGTCCTACAATGAGCAGTTCTTC. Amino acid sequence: CASSSLAGSYNEQFF.